This passage covers 22 T cell receptor beta chains from one sample sequenced in a study of identical twins. MiXCR was run by TCRdb on the 5' RACE reads, yielding one entry per CDR3 protein. Here the sample spans hundreds of thousands of distinct CDR3 sequences, approximately 8.5% being singletons. The data also belong to a second study, concerning yellow fever vaccine responses in identical twins.

Input material: memory (CD45RO+) T cells sorted from blood. The receptors were sampled from a woman aged 18-35 years in good health.

This clonotype occurred a few times. The chain recombines TRBV28 with TRBJ1-5; D is perhaps TRBD1 (5 bases). Trimming stripped 2 bases from V and 3 bases from J, with 14 bases between. This CDR3 is 16 amino acids long. The V gene's germline CDR1 is MDHEN and CDR2 SYDVKM. CDR3 bases: TGTGCCAGCAGTTTAGTCGTAGGACACTCCAATCAGCCCCAGCATTTT. Protein: CASSLVVGHSNQPQHF.

This chain connects TRBV6-1 to TRBJ2-7, with unresolved D. The germline V gene encodes CDR1 MNHNS and CDR2 SASEGT. The CDR3 loop spans 15 amino acids. The V and J ends lost 1 base and 3 bases respectively, with 13 bases between them. CDR3 protein: CASSEEAQYGYEQYV. DNA for the CDR3: TGTGCCAGCAGTGAAGAGGCCCAGTACGGCTACGAGCAGTACGTC.

This clonotype was recorded a few times. The V call is TRBV10-1, the J call TRBJ2-3, with 8 bases fitting TRBD2. Germline CDR1 and CDR2: WNHNN and SYGVQD (reference sequence). V dropped 4 bases and J dropped 3; count of bases not matched to a gene: 6. CDR3 length equals 15 residues. The CDR3 DNA is TGCGCCAGCAGTGCGGCGGGAGGTAGGACAGATACGCAGTATTTT. Its protein is CASSAAGGRTDTQYF.

The genes are TRBV10-1 and TRBJ2-3, with 8 bases identical to TRBD1. This CDR3 has 14 residues. Germline V gives CDR1 WNHNN, CDR2 SYGVQD (reference sequence). V trimming: 5 bases; J trimming: 6 bases; junction bases outside the gene matches: 7. The CDR3 DNA reads as TGCGCCAGCAGTTCGGGACAGGCCTACGATACGCAGTATTTT. Protein sequence: CASSSGQAYDTQYF.

The sample holds many counts of this clonotype. The chain couples TRBV5-1 to TRBJ2-1, with TRBD2 matching 10 bases. V was pared by 2 bases and J by 0 bases, with 5 bases of the junction left unmatched. CDR3 length equals 17 residues. Germline lookup yields CDR1 SGHRS and CDR2 YFSETQ. This CDR3 is CASSLTSGASSYNEQFF. The CDR3 coding sequence is TGCGCCAGCAGCTTAACTAGCGGGGCTAGCTCCTACAATGAGCAGTTCTTC.

The CDR3 is CASSLVASSTDTQYF. CDR3 DNA: TGTGCCAGCAGCTTAGTAGCATCTAGCACAGATACGCAGTATTTT. This chain connects TRBV7-2 to TRBJ2-3; D not resolved. V lost 1 base and J lost 0, with 8 bases in between. The CDR3 spans 15 residues. Germline V gives CDR1 SGHTA, CDR2 FQGNSA. The full variable domain, with the rest looked up from reference TRBV7-2 and TRBJ2-3, is GAGVSQSPSNKVTEKGKDVELRCDPISGHTALYWYRQSLGQGLEFLIYFQGNSAPDKSGLPSDRFSAERTGGSVSTLTIQRTQQEDSAVYLCASSLVASSTDTQYFGPGTRLTVL.

This clonotype turned up a few times. In DNA, the CDR3 is TGTGCCAGCAGGTCCACAGGGGGCACTAACTATGGCTACACCTTC. It specifies CASRSTGGTNYGYTF. The chain recombines TRBV6-4 with TRBJ1-2, with 9 bases lining up with TRBD1. Germline lookup yields CDR1 MRHNA and CDR2 SNTAGT. The CDR3 has 15 residues. V was pared by 6 bases and J by 0 bases, with 5 bases of the junction left unmatched.

V is TRBV20-1 and J is TRBJ2-1; possible D gene TRBD2, 6 bases. V was trimmed by 5 bases and J by 1 base, leaving 18 bases between them. This CDR3 contains 16 residues. Per germline, CDR1 DFQATT and CDR2 SNEGSKA (reference sequence). CDR3 in DNA: TGCAGTGCTTCAAAACCCGGGACTGGGTCCTACAATGAGCAGTTCTTC. Its protein is CSASKPGTGSYNEQFF.

This clonotype has ten or more counts. The rearrangement links TRBV12-3 or TRBV12-4 to TRBJ2-3, with unresolved D. CDR3 length equals 15 residues. Trimming stripped 4 bases from V and 2 bases from J, with 13 bases between. The CDR3 DNA is TGTGCCAGCAGTTGGTCAAATATTAACACAGATACGCAGTATTTT. It translates to CASSWSNINTDTQYF.

The rearrangement links TRBV19 to TRBJ2-2; 7 bases line up with TRBD1. CDR1 LNHDA and CDR2 SQIVND come from the germline V gene (reference sequence). The CDR3 totals 15 residues. V lost 4 bases to trimming and J lost 5 bases; unmatched junction nucleotides: 7. CDR3 amino acids: CASSTYRGQTGELFF. CDR3 DNA: TGTGCCAGTAGTACCTACAGGGGTCAGACCGGGGAGCTGTTTTTT.

The V call is TRBV7-2, the J call TRBJ1-6; TRBD1 is a possible D gene (5 bases). The CDR3 is made up of 16 amino acids. V lost 2 bases and J 1 base, leaving 9 bases between the germline ends. Germline values: CDR1 SGHTA, CDR2 FQGNSA. For the CDR3, the DNA is TGTGCCAGCAGCTTAAAACGACAGTCCTATAATTCACCCCTCCACTTT. Its translation is CASSLKRQSYNSPLHF.

This clonotype has at least ten counts. The chain is built from TRBV9 and TRBJ2-3, with D perhaps assigned TRBD1 or TRBD2 (5 bases each). CDR1 is SGDLS and CDR2 is YYNGEE in the germline V gene. The CDR3 is 13 amino acids. Trimming removed 4 bases at V and 6 bases at J, with 12 bases between. This chain's CDR3 is CASSPGTGDTQYF. In DNA form, the CDR3 reads TGTGCCAGCAGCCCAGGGACCGGTGATACGCAGTATTTT.

This sequence joins TRBV6-1 and TRBJ2-3; 10 bases match TRBD2. This CDR3 region has 15 residues. V lost 5 bases and J lost 6; bases outside the gene matches: 8. Germline-derived CDR1 and CDR2 are MNHNS and SASEGT. The CDR3 DNA reads as TGTGCCAGCAGTCCGATAGCGGGGGGCCATGATACGCAGTATTTT. Its translation is CASSPIAGGHDTQYF.

The sample holds many counts of this clonotype. This rearrangement joins TRBV24-1 to TRBJ2-1; 9 bases map to TRBD1. Germline lookup yields CDR1 KGHDR and CDR2 SFDVKD. The CDR3 sequence is 16 residues long. V trimming: 3 bases; J trimming: 1 base; junction bases outside the gene matches: 3. CDR3 in DNA: TGTGCCACCAGTGATACCGGGACAGGGTCCTACAATGAGCAGTTCTTC. It specifies CATSDTGTGSYNEQFF.

This clonotype turned up a few times. The rearrangement joins TRBV5-1 to TRBJ1-4; D is undetermined. Trimming took off 2 bases at V and 5 bases at J, with 10 bases between the two ends. The germline gives CDR1 SGHRS, CDR2 YFSETQ. CDR3 size: 14 residues. The CDR3 region is CASSLEWGNEKLFF. The CDR3 DNA reads as TGCGCCAGCAGCTTAGAGTGGGGAAATGAAAAACTGTTTTTT.

This clonotype has a handful of counts. The chain employs TRBV9 and TRBJ2-1; 9 positions agree with TRBD2. The CDR3 contains 15 residues. After removal of 0 bases from V and 5 bases from J, the junction contained 3 bases not matched to a gene. Germline CDR1 reads SGDLS; CDR2 reads YYNGEE. CDR3 in DNA: TGTGCCAGCAGCGTAGCGACTAGCGGACACAATGAGCAGTTCTTC. This codes for CASSVATSGHNEQFF.

The sample holds many counts of this clonotype. The V gene is TRBV28, the J gene TRBJ2-3; D is unresolved. Germline assignment: CDR1 MDHEN and CDR2 SYDVKM. V was cut by 4 bases and J by 4 bases, with 9 bases left in between. The CDR3 has 13 residues. The CDR3 here is CASSSRLSDTQYF. As DNA, the CDR3 is TGTGCCAGCAGTTCAAGGCTGTCAGATACGCAGTATTTT. The full variable domain, its missing parts supplied by reference TRBV28 and TRBJ2-3, is DVKVTQSSRYLVKRTGEKVFLECVQDMDHENMFWYRQDPGLGLRLIYFSYDVKMKEKGDIPEGYSVSREKKERFSLILESASTNQTSMYLCASSSRLSDTQYFGPGTRLTVL.

This clonotype appeared a few times. This chain joins TRBV20-1 and TRBJ2-1; D is perhaps TRBD2 (5 bases). This CDR3 comprises 14 residues. The germline CDR1 and CDR2 sequences are DFQATT and SNEGSKA (reference sequence). Between the trimmed V and J ends, which lost 3 bases and 1 base, there was a span of 10 bases. The CDR3 region has the DNA TGCAGTGCTAGGAATCCGGGGTCCTACAATGAGCAGTTCTTC. Translating it yields CSARNPGSYNEQFF.

This clonotype was observed a handful of times. CDR3 DNA sequence: TGTGCCAGCAGAAAGGGTTACCTTAAGTTCACCGGGGAGCTGTTTTTT. Translating it yields CASRKGYLKFTGELFF. V and J are TRBV25-1 and TRBJ2-2; D is ambiguous. Germline lookup yields CDR1 MGHDK and CDR2 SYGVNS. The CDR3 sequence is 16 residues long. Trimming took 6 bases from V and 4 from J, leaving 18 bases between them. Complete variable domain (other parts from reference TRBV25-1 and TRBJ2-2): EADIYQTPRYLVIGTGKKITLECSQTMGHDKMYWYQQDPGMELHLIHYSYGVNSTEKGDLSSESTVSRIRTEHFPLTLESARPSHTSQYLCASRKGYLKFTGELFFGEGSRLTVL.

The chain recombines TRBV2 with TRBJ1-1; 8 bases match TRBD1. V lost 6 bases to trimming and J lost 0 bases; unmatched junction nucleotides: 3. Germline V lookup: CDR1 SNHLY, CDR2 FYNNEI. The length of the CDR3 is 14 residues. For the CDR3, the DNA is TGTGCCAGCAGAGGGGACAGGTTGAACACTGAAGCTTTCTTT. It yields the protein CASRGDRLNTEAFF.

This sequence joins TRBV20-1 and TRBJ2-1; D is perhaps TRBD2 (6 bases). Germline lookup yields CDR1 DFQATT and CDR2 SNEGSKA (reference sequence). The CDR3 totals 13 residues. The V gene lost 4 bases and the J gene lost 3 bases, with 10 bases spanning the gap. The CDR3 region has the DNA TGCAGTGCTACTCAGGGACTCTACAATGAGCAGTTCTTC. It encodes CSATQGLYNEQFF.

This clonotype was counted a few times. The chain joins TRBV20-1 to TRBJ1-3; the D gene is possibly TRBD1 (5 bases). The germline V and J ends were trimmed by 3 bases and 0 bases, with 12 bases remaining between them. CDR1 and CDR2 from the germline V gene are DFQATT and SNEGSKA (reference sequence). The CDR3 contains 15 residues. CDR3 DNA: TGCAGTGCTAGCGGTCGGGGGTTCTCTGGAAACACCATATATTTT. As protein: CSASGRGFSGNTIYF.